This T cell receptor beta chain was captured by sequencing in a study of T cell responses to AZD1222 COVID-19 vaccine. Overall study context: Analysis merged second doses at about 4 or about 12 weeks.

Repertoires were generated with immunoSEQ multiplex PCR, while TCRdb's copy carries only in-frame clones and drops some. Counted here are about 110,000 clones, more than 75% occurring once; the ten biggest clones make up approximately 10%. The germline gives CDR1 SGHTA, CDR2 FQGNSA. Germline trimming cut 5 bases from V and 6 bases from J; bases unmatched to any gene: 6. CDR3 size: 13 residues. The genes are TRBV7-2 and TRBJ2-7, with 8 bases aligning to TRBD2. The sequences come from peripheral blood, collected on day 0 of AZD1222 vaccination. This clonotype originated in an adult in good health. CDR3 sequence reads: CASSPAGTSEQYF. Here the CDR3 DNA reads TGTGCCAGCAGCCCGGCCGGGACTAGCGAGCAGTACTTC.